A selection of T cell receptor beta chains follows, all from one sample in a study of Ad26.COV2.S vaccination and SARS-CoV-2 variants. Profiled with immunoSEQ multiplex PCR; TCRdb holds only in-frame clones, not every one. The data contain about 460,000 clones, about 88% of them singletons. This sample comprised peripheral blood, obtained in a trial of Ad26.COV2.S vaccine versus placebo. These receptors originate from a person between 18 and 59 years old who received the Ad26.COV2.S COVID-19 vaccine or a placebo. The CDR3 runs from the conserved cysteine through the conserved F or W. D genes are given only for firm matches. Only part of the rows carry a size: once, few, many, or a class if the clone is expanded.

cdr3_aa	cdr3_nt	d_call	clone_size	j_call	v_call	cdr3_length
CASIMNTEAFF	TGTGCCAGCATAATGAACACTGAAGCTTTCTTT	NA	once	TRBJ1-1	TRBV5-6	11
CSVEDFTNTEAFF	TGCAGCGTTGAAGATTTTACGAACACTGAAGCTTTCTTT	NA	once	TRBJ1-1	TRBV29-1	13
CASSQVETPRKYF	TGTGCCAGCAGCCAAGTCGAGACCCCGAGAAAGTACTTC	NA	NA	TRBJ2-4	TRBV3-1/TRBV3-2	13
CASSQTRGQETQYF	TGCGCCAGCAGCCAAACCAGGGGACAAGAGACCCAGTACTTC	NA	once	TRBJ2-5	TRBV4-1	14
CASSQDARVVEKLFF	TGTGCCAGCAGCCAAGATGCGCGGGTAGTTGAAAAACTGTTTTTT	NA	NA	TRBJ1-4	TRBV3-1/TRBV3-2	15
CASSQEARTSYEQYF	TGTGCCAGCAGCCAAGAAGCCCGGACTAGCTACGAGCAGTACTTC	TRBD2	few	TRBJ2-7	TRBV4-2	15
CASSQEWEAYDEQFF	TGCGCCAGCAGCCAAGAGTGGGAGGCATACGATGAGCAGTTCTTC	NA	NA	TRBJ2-1	TRBV4-1	15
CASSLLPGSNQPQHF	TGTGCCAGCAGTTTATTACCGGGGAGCAATCAGCCCCAGCATTTT	NA	few	TRBJ1-5	TRBV28	15
CASSWTGGGETQYF	TGTGCCAGCAGCTGGACGGGCGGAGGGGAGACCCAGTACTTC	NA	NA	TRBJ2-5	TRBV7-8	14
CASSYGGLNIQYF	TGTGCCAGCAGTTACGGGGGTTTAAACATTCAGTACTTC	NA	NA	TRBJ2-4	TRBV27	13
CASSSIRTDYYGYTF	TGTGCCAGCAGCTCGATTCGGACGGATTACTATGGCTACACCTTC	NA	NA	TRBJ1-2	TRBV7-9	15
CAWSLTRGRETQYF	TGTGCCTGGAGTCTGACGCGGGGGCGAGAGACCCAGTACTTC	NA	NA	TRBJ2-5	TRBV30	14
CASSPGTSREQFF	TGTGCCAGCAGTCCCGGGACTAGTCGGGAGCAGTTCTTC	TRBD2	NA	TRBJ2-1	TRBV7-3	13
CASKDTGGNSPLHF	TGTGCCAGCAAAGACACAGGGGGTAATTCACCCCTCCACTTT	TRBD1	NA	TRBJ1-6	TRBV6-6	14
CASQDRGLPQYF	TGTGCCAGCCAGGACAGGGGTCTCCCGCAGTACTTC	TRBD1	NA	TRBJ2-7	TRBV28	12
CATGRSIQEDTQYF	TGTGCCACGGGACGGAGCATTCAAGAGGATACGCAGTATTTT	NA	NA	TRBJ2-3	TRBV15	14
CASSLSVAGADEQFF	TGTGCCAGCAGTTTATCGGTAGCGGGAGCGGATGAGCAGTTCTTC	TRBD2	NA	TRBJ2-1	TRBV28	15
CASRVTVNYGYTF	TGTGCCAGCAGGGTGACAGTAAACTATGGCTACACCTTC	NA	NA	TRBJ1-2	TRBV6-5	13
CASSQGDTQYF	TGTGCCAGCAGCCAGGGGGATACGCAGTATTTT	NA	NA	TRBJ2-3	TRBV3-1/TRBV3-2	11
CASSLEGRGGYTF	TGCGCCAGCAGCTTGGAGGGGAGAGGTGGCTACACCTTC	NA	NA	TRBJ1-2	TRBV5-1	13
CASSVAQGPSEAFF	TGTGCCAGCAGCGTGGCGCAGGGCCCTAGTGAAGCTTTCTTT	NA	NA	TRBJ1-1	TRBV9	14
CASSTRDRGNTEAFF	TGTGCCAGCTCCACCCGGGACAGGGGGAACACTGAAGCTTTCTTT	TRBD1	NA	TRBJ1-1	TRBV28	15
CASSAGFWGDSYEQYF	TGTGCCAGCAGTGCCGGTTTTTGGGGGGACTCCTACGAGCAGTACTTC	NA	once	TRBJ2-7	TRBV6-1	16
CASSLTRARGTEAFF	TGCGCCAGCAGCTTGACGAGGGCTCGGGGCACTGAAGCTTTCTTT	NA	NA	TRBJ1-1	TRBV5-1	15
CASSPHRGKNTEAFF	TGCGCCAGCAGCCCGCACAGGGGGAAGAACACTGAAGCTTTCTTT	TRBD1	NA	TRBJ1-1	TRBV4-3	15
CASSVRGAGGDTQYF	TGTGCCAGCAGTGTGAGAGGGGCCGGTGGAGATACGCAGTATTTT	NA	NA	TRBJ2-3	TRBV2	15
CASSQTSRNGTSGPYQETQYF	TGCGCCAGCAGTCAAACCTCCCGAAACGGGACTAGCGGGCCTTACCAAGAGACCCAGTACTTC	TRBD2	NA	TRBJ2-5	TRBV23-1	21